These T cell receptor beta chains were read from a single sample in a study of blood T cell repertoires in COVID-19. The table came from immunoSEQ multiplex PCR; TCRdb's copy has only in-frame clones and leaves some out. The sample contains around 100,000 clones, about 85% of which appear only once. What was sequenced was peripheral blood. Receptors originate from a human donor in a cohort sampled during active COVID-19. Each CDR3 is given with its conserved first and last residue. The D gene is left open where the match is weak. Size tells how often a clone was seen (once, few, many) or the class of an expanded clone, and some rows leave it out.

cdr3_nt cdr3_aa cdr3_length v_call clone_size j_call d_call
TGCAGCGTTAACAGGGGCAATGAGCAGTTCTTC CSVNRGNEQFF 11 TRBV29-1 . TRBJ2-1 TRBD1
TGCGCCAGCAGCCTAACGACTAGATGGGATGAGCAGTTCTTC CASSLTTRWDEQFF 14 TRBV5-1 . TRBJ2-1 .
TGCGCCAGCAGCCAAGTGGAGACAGCTTACAATGAGCAGTTCTTC CASSQVETAYNEQFF 15 TRBV4-1 . TRBJ2-1 .
TGCGCCAGCAGCCAGGGACAGGGGGCAGGTGGCTACACCTTC CASSQGQGAGGYTF 14 TRBV4-3 . TRBJ1-2 TRBD1
TGTGCCAGCAGAATAGACAGGGGATCTTATGGCTACACCTTC CASRIDRGSYGYTF 14 TRBV6-5 . TRBJ1-2 TRBD1
TGTGCCAGCAGTTACCCAGCGGGAGGGGTCCCCAGCTCCTACAATGAGCAGTTCTTC CASSYPAGGVPSSYNEQFF 19 TRBV6-2/TRBV6-3 . TRBJ2-1 TRBD2
TGTGCCAGCAGCCGACTAGCGGGGAACACCGGGGAGCTGTTTTTT CASSRLAGNTGELFF 15 TRBV5-6 . TRBJ2-2 TRBD2
TGCGCCAGCAGCCAAGGACAGGGGTCTGGAAACACCATATATTTT CASSQGQGSGNTIYF 15 TRBV4-3 . TRBJ1-3 TRBD1
TGTGCCATCAGTGGGGGGGGGCTCGCGTTCGTGCCGGGAGAGACCCAGTACTTC CAISGGGLAFVPGETQYF 18 TRBV10-3 . TRBJ2-5 .
TGTGCCAGCAGCGTAGATGCGGAGCGTAGGTCGGCCCAGTACTTC CASSVDAERRSAQYF 15 TRBV9 . TRBJ2-5 .
TGTGCCAGCAGCTGGGGCTCCGGGACAGGGTTTCAAGAGACCCAGTACTTC CASSWGSGTGFQETQYF 17 TRBV5-4 . TRBJ2-5 TRBD1
TGTGCCAGTAGTATTACCGGGACAGACAATCAGCCCCAGCATTTT CASSITGTDNQPQHF 15 TRBV19 . TRBJ1-5 TRBD1
TGTGCCAGCTCACGTTTGGACAGGGGGACTGAAGCTTTCTTT CASSRLDRGTEAFF 14 TRBV18 . TRBJ1-1 TRBD1
TGTGCCAGCAGTGAAACCCCTGTCGGGGGGAATAGCAATCAGCCCCAGCATTTT CASSETPVGGNSNQPQHF 18 TRBV6-1 once TRBJ1-5 .
TGTGCCAGCAGCTTAGCGACGGGGGGGCAGTACTTC CASSLATGGQYF 12 TRBV7-9 . TRBJ2-7 TRBD2
TGTGCCAGCAGCTCGGGACAGCAAAGCAATCAGCCCCAGCATTTT CASSSGQQSNQPQHF 15 TRBV6-5 . TRBJ1-5 TRBD1
TGTGCCAGCAGCTTAGTGGGCTATGCCGACCGCCGCGAGAACAATGAGCAGTTCTTC CASSLVGYADRRENNEQFF 19 TRBV7-9 . TRBJ2-1 .
TGTGCCAGCAGCCGAGTGACAGGGAACTATGGCTACACCTTC CASSRVTGNYGYTF 14 TRBV3-1/TRBV3-2 . TRBJ1-2 TRBD1
TGTGCCAGCAGCTTAGCGCTCTTACCGCGCGGTGGAAACACCATATATTTT CASSLALLPRGGNTIYF 17 TRBV7-2 few TRBJ1-3 .
TGCGCCAGCAGCTTCACCACGAGGGATACGCAGTATTTT CASSFTTRDTQYF 13 TRBV5-1 . TRBJ2-3 .
TGCGCCAGCACCTACGGGACAGGGTCTTACGAGCAGTACTTC CASTYGTGSYEQYF 14 TRBV5-1 . TRBJ2-7 TRBD1
TGTGCCAGCAGTGGGGGGACGGTCGCTTATGGCTACACCTTC CASSGGTVAYGYTF 14 TRBV27 . TRBJ1-2 .
TGTGCCAGCAGACCCCGGACAGGGGCGCTGACTGAAGCTTTCTTT CASRPRTGALTEAFF 15 TRBV11-2 few TRBJ1-1 TRBD1
TGTGCCAGCAGTACCGGGACAGGGATCGGGAGGTACACAGATACGCAGTATTTT CASSTGTGIGRYTDTQYF 18 TRBV3-1/TRBV3-2 . TRBJ2-3 TRBD1
TGTGCCAGCAGCTTACGGCCGAGGGGGGGGAATGAAAAACTGTTTTTT CASSLRPRGGNEKLFF 16 TRBV7-2 . TRBJ1-4 .
TGTGCCAGCTCACCCGGCGGGGGGGGCACAGATACGCAGTATTTT CASSPGGGGTDTQYF 15 TRBV18 . TRBJ2-3 TRBD2
TGTGCCATCAGGGGACAGGGTCTAGATGGCTACACCTTC CAIRGQGLDGYTF 13 TRBV10-3 . TRBJ1-2 TRBD1
TGTGCCAGTAGAAATCAGGGTGCCGGTACTGAAGCTTTCTTT CASRNQGAGTEAFF 14 TRBV19 few TRBJ1-1 .
TGTGCCACCTCGGGACAGGGGGGGAACACCGGGGAGCTGTTTTTT CATSGQGGNTGELFF 15 TRBV10-3 once TRBJ2-2 TRBD1
TGCGCCAGCAGCCAGGGCAGGGCCACAGATACGCAGTATTTT CASSQGRATDTQYF 14 TRBV4-3 . TRBJ2-3 .
TGCGCCAGCAGCTTGGCGGCTAGCGGGACCTACAATGAGCAGTTCTTC CASSLAASGTYNEQFF 16 TRBV5-1 . TRBJ2-1 TRBD2
TGTGCCAGCAGTTATCAAGGGGGGGCTGCAGGGTCCTACGAGCAGTACTTC CASSYQGGAAGSYEQYF 17 TRBV6-2/TRBV6-3 . TRBJ2-7 .
TGTGCCAGCAGCCCCCGGGACAGGATCTATAGCAATCAGCCCCAGCATTTT CASSPRDRIYSNQPQHF 17 TRBV7-2 . TRBJ1-5 TRBD1
TGTGCCAGCAGCTTATTGGCCACCAGCTCTGGGGCCAACGTCCTGACTTTC CASSLLATSSGANVLTF 17 TRBV11-2 . TRBJ2-6 .
TGTGCTAGTGGTTTGGGAACCACGGGGGTTGAAACGCAGTATTTT CASGLGTTGVETQYF 15 TRBV12-5 . TRBJ2-3 .
TGTGCCAGCAGCCGCGGGACTACCTACGAGCAGTACTTC CASSRGTTYEQYF 13 TRBV5-8 . TRBJ2-7 TRBD2
TGTGCCAGCAGCTTGGAGAACTATCAAGAGACCCAGTACTTC CASSLENYQETQYF 14 TRBV5-4 . TRBJ2-5 .
TGTGCCAGCAGTGAAAGGACAGCAGCTAACTATGGCTACACCTTC CASSERTAANYGYTF 15 TRBV2 . TRBJ1-2 .
TGTGCCAGCAGCCAAGTAAGGACAGGCAGGGAGACCCAGTACTTC CASSQVRTGRETQYF 15 TRBV3-1/TRBV3-2 . TRBJ2-5 TRBD1
TGTGCCAGCAGCTTAGGCCAGAAACCCCTCCACTTT CASSLGQKPLHF 12 TRBV7-2 . TRBJ1-6 .
TGTGCCAGTAGTGACGGAGGGGGCCCAAACTATGGCTACACCTTC CASSDGGGPNYGYTF 15 TRBV19 . TRBJ1-2 TRBD1
TGTGCCAGTAGTATGGTTACTAGCGGAAGCTACGAGCAGTACTTC CASSMVTSGSYEQYF 15 TRBV19 . TRBJ2-7 TRBD2
TGTGCCAGCAGCTTGATAGGTGGGACAGCAGTCTACGAGCAGTACTTC CASSLIGGTAVYEQYF 16 TRBV5-6 . TRBJ2-7 TRBD1
TGTGCCAGCAGTCGGGACAGAGGGATGGGGGAGACCCAGTACTTC CASSRDRGMGETQYF 15 TRBV6-5 . TRBJ2-5 TRBD1
TGTGCCAGCAGCTCCCCTGGCGGGGTTTCCAGGGCTGAAGCTTTCTTT CASSSPGGVSRAEAFF 16 TRBV7-2 . TRBJ1-1 .
TGTGCCGTAGCGGGGGGAATATACAATGAGCAGTTCTTC CAVAGGIYNEQFF 13 TRBV12-3/TRBV12-4 . TRBJ2-1 TRBD2
TGTGCCAGTACCCGGACTCTCTGGTCGGACAATGAGCAGTTCTTC CASTRTLWSDNEQFF 15 TRBV19 . TRBJ2-1 .
TGTGCCAGCAGCGTAGCTACAGGGGGCTGGAACACTGAAGCTTTCTTT CASSVATGGWNTEAFF 16 TRBV9 . TRBJ1-1 TRBD1
TGCGCCAGCAGTGAGTCGAAACCGGGACTAGTCGGCGAGCAGTACTTC CASSESKPGLVGEQYF 16 TRBV10-2 . TRBJ2-7 TRBD2
TGTGCCATCAAAACACAGGGGGCGGGGATCGAGCAGTACTTC CAIKTQGAGIEQYF 14 TRBV10-3 . TRBJ2-7 TRBD1
TGCAGTGCTAGCACAGGGTATGGCTACACCTTC CSASTGYGYTF 11 TRBV20-1 . TRBJ1-2 .
TGTGCCAGCAGTTGGGAGCGGGTAAATACGCAGTATTTT CASSWERVNTQYF 13 TRBV6-2/TRBV6-3 . TRBJ2-3 .